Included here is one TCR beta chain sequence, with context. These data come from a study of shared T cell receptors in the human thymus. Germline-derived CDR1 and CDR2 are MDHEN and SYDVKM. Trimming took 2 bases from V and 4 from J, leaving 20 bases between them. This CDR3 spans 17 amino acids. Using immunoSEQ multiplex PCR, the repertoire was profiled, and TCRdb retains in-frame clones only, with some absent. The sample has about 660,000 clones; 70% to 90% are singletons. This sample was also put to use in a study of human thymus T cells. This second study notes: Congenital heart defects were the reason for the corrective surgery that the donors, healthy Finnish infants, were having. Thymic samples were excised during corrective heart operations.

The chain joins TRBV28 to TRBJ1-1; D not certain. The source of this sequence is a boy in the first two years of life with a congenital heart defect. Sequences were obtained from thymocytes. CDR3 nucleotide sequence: TGTGCCAGCAGTTTAGTTTCGAACCGAGAGGATGGCACTGAAGCTTTCTTT. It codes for CASSLVSNREDGTEAFF.